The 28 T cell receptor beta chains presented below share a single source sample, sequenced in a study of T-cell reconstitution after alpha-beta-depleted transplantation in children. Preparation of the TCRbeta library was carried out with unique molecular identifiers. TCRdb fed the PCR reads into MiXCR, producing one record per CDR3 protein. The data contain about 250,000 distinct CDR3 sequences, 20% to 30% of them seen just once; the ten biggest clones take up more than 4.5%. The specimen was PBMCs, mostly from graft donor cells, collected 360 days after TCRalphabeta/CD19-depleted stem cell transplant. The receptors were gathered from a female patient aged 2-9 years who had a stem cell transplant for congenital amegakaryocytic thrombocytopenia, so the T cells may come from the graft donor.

The chain's CDR3 is CASGSSYNEQFF. CDR3 sequence (DNA): TGTGCCAGCGGGTCTTCCTACAATGAGCAGTTCTTC. The genes are TRBV28 and TRBJ2-1; unclear D gene. The V and J ends lost 8 bases and 1 base respectively, with 6 bases between them. The CDR3 is 12 residues long. The germline gives CDR1 MDHEN, CDR2 SYDVKM.

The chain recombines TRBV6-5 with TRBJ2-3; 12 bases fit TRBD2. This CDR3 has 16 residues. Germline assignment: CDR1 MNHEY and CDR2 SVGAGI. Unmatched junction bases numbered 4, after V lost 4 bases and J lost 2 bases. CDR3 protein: CASSSRTSGVTDTQYF. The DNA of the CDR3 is TGTGCCAGCAGTTCAAGGACTAGCGGGGTCACAGATACGCAGTATTTT.

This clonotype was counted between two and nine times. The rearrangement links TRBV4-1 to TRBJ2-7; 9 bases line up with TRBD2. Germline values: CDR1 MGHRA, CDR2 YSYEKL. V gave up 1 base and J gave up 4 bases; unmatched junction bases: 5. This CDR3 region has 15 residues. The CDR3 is CASSQASGKIYEQYF. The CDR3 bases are TGCGCCAGCAGCCAAGCTAGCGGGAAAATATACGAGCAGTACTTC.

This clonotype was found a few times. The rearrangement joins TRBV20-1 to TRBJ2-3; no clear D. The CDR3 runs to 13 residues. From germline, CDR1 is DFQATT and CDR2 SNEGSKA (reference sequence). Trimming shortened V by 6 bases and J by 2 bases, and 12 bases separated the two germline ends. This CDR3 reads CSAPGVNTDTQYF. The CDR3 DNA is TGCAGTGCCCCTGGAGTGAACACAGATACGCAGTATTTT.

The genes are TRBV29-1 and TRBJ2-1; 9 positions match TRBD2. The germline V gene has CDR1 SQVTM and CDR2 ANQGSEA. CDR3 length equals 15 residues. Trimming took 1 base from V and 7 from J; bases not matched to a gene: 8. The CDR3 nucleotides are TGCAGCGTTGAAGTGAGCGGGAGGCATAGAAATGAGCAGTTCTTC. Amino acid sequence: CSVEVSGRHRNEQFF.

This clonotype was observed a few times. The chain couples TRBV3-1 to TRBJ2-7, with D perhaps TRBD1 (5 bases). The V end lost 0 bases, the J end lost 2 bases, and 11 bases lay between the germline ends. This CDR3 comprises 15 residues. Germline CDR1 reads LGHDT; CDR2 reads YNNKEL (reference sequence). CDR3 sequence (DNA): TGTGCCAGCAGCCAAGATCAGACGACAGCCTACGAGCAGTACTTC. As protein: CASSQDQTTAYEQYF.

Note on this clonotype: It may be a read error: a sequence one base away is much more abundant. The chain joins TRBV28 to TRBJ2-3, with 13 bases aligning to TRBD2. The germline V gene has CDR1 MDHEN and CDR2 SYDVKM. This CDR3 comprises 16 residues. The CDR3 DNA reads TGTGCCAGCAGTACCCGGACTAGCGGGAGTACAGATAAGCAGTATTTT. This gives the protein CASSTRTSGSTDKQYF.

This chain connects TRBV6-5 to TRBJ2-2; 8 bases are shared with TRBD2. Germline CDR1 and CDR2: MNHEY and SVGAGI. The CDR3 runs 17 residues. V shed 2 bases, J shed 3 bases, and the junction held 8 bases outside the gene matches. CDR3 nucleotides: TGTGCCAGCAGTTACCGTCGGGTAGCGGGGTACACCGGGGAGCTGTTTTTT. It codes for CASSYRRVAGYTGELFF.

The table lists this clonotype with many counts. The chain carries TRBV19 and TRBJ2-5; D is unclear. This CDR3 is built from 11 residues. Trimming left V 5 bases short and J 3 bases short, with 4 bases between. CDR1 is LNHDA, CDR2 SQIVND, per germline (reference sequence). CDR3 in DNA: TGTGCCAGTAGTCGTGAAGAGACCCAGTACTTC. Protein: CASSREETQYF.

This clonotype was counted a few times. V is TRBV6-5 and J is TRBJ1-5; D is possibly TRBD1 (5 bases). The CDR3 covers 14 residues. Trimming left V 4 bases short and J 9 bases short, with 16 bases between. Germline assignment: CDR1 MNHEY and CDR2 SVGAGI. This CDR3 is CASSSGTALTPQHF. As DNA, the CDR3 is TGTGCCAGCAGTTCAGGGACCGCTCTGACGCCCCAGCATTTT.

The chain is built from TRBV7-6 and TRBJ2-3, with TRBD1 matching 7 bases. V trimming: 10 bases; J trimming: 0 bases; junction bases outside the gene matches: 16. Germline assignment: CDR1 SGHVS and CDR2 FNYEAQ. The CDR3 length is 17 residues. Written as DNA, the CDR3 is TGTGCCAACCATATATTCCCCGGACAGGAAAGCACAGATACGCAGTATTTT. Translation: CANHIFPGQESTDTQYF. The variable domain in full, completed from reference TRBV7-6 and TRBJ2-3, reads GAGVSQSPRYKVTKRGQDVALRCDPISGHVSLYWYRQALGQGPEFLTYFNYEAQQDKSGLPNDRFSAERPEGSISTLTIQRTEQRDSAMYRCANHIFPGQESTDTQYFGPGTRLTVL.

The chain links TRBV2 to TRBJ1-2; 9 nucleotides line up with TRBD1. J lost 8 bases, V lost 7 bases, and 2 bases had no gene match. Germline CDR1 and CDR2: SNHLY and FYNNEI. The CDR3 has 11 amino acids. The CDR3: CASTDRGGYTF. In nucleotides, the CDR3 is TGTGCCAGCACGGACAGGGGCGGCTACACCTTC.

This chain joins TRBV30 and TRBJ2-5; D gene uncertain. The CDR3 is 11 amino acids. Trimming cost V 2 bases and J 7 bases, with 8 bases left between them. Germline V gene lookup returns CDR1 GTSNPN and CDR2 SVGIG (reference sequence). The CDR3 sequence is CAWSYSTTQYF. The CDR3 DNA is TGTGCCTGGAGTTACTCGACGACCCAGTACTTC.

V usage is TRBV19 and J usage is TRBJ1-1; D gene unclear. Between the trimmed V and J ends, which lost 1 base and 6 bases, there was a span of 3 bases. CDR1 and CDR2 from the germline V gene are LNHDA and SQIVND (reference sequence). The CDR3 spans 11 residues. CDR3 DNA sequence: TGTGCCAGTAGTATAGGACCTGAAGCTTTCTTT. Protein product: CASSIGPEAFF.

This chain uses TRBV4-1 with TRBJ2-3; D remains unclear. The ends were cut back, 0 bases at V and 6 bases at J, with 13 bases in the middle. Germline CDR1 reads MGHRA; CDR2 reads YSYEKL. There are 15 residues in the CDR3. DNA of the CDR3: TGCGCCAGCAGCCAAGATACCCCGCAGGCCGATACGCAGTATTTT. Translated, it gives CASSQDTPQADTQYF.

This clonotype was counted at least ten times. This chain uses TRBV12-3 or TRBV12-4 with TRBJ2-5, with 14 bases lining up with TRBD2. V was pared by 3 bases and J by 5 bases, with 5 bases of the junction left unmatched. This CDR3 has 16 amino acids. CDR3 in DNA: TGTGCCAGCAGTTTGACTAGCGGGAGGGCCGGGGAGACCCAGTACTTC. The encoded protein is CASSLTSGRAGETQYF.

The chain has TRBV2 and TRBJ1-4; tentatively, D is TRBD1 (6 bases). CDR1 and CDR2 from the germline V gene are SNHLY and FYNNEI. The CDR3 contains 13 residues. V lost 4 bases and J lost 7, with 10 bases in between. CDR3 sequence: CASSGGQVEKLFF. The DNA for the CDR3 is TGTGCCAGCAGTGGGGGACAAGTTGAAAAACTGTTTTTT.

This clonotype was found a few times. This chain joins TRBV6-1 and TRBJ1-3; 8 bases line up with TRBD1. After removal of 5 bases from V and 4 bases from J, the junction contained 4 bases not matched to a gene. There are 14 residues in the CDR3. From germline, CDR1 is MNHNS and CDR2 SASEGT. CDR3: CASSKDREGNTIYF. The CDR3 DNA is TGTGCCAGCAGTAAGGACAGGGAGGGAAACACCATATATTTT.

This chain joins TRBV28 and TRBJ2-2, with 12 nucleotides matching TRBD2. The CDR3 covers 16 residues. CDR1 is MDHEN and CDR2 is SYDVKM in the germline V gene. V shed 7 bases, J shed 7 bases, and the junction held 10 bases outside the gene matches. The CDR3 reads CASTQLAGGHIGELFF. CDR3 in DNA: TGTGCCAGCACCCAACTAGCGGGGGGCCATATCGGGGAGCTGTTTTTT.

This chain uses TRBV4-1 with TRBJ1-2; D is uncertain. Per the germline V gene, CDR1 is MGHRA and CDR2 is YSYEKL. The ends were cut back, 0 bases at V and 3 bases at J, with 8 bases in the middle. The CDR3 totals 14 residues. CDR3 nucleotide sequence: TGCGCCAGCAGCCAAGAAGAAGATGACTATGGCTACACCTTC. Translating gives CASSQEEDDYGYTF.

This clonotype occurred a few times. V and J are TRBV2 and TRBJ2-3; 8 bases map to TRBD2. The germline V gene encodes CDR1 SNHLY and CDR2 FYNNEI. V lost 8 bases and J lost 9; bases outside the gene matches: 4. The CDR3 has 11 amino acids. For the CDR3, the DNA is TGTGCCAGCTCCGGGACTAGAACGCAGTATTTT. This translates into CASSGTRTQYF. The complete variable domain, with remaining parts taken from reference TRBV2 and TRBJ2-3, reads EPEVTQTPSHQVTQMGQEVILRCVPISNHLYFYWYRQILGQKVEFLVSFYNNEISEKSEIFDDQFSVERPDGSNFTLKIRSTKLEDSAMYFCASSGTRTQYFGPGTRLTVL.

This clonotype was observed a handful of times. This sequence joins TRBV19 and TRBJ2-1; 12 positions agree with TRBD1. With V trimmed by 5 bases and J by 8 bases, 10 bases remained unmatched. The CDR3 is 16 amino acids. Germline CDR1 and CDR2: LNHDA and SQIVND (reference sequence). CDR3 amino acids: CASSLRGDRGRDEQFF. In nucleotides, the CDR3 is TGTGCCAGTAGTCTTAGGGGGGACAGGGGGCGCGATGAGCAGTTCTTC.

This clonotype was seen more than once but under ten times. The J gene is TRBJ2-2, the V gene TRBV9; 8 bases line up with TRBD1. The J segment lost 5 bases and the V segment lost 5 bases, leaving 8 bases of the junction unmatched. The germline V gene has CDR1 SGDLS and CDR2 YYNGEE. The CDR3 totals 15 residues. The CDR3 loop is CASRQGGPRTGELFF. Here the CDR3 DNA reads TGTGCCAGCAGACAGGGGGGCCCGAGGACCGGGGAGCTGTTTTTT.

CDR3 loop: CASSLVNLGEQYF. The CDR3 region has the DNA TGTGCCAGCAGCTTAGTGAACCTTGGCGAGCAGTACTTC. J is TRBJ2-7 and V is TRBV7-9; no definite D call. The CDR3 has 13 residues. Trimming removed 1 base from V and 6 bases from J, with 10 bases in between. Germline V CDR1 and CDR2: SEHNR, FQNEAQ (reference sequence).

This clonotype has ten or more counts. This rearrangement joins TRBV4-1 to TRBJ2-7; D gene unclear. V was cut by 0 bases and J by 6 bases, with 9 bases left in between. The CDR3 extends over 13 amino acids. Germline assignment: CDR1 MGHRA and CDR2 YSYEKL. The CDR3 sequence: CASSQELGGEQYF. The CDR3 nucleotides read TGCGCCAGCAGCCAAGAATTAGGTGGCGAGCAGTACTTC.

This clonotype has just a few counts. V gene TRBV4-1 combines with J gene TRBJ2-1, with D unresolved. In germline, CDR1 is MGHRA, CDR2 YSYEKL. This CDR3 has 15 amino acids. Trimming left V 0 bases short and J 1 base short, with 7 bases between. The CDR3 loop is CASSQETFSYNEQFF. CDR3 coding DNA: TGCGCCAGCAGCCAAGAGACCTTTTCCTACAATGAGCAGTTCTTC.

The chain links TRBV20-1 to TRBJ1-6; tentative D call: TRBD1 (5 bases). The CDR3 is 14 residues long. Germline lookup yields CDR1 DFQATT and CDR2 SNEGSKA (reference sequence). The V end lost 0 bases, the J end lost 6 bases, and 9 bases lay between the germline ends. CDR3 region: CSAREEGTNSPLHF. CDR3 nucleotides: TGCAGTGCTAGAGAAGAGGGGACTAATTCACCCCTCCACTTT.

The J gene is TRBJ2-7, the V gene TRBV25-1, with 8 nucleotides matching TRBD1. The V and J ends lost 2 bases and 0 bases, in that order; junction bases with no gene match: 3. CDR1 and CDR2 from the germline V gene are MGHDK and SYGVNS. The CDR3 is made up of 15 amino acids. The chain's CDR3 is CASSEVGTGSYEQYF. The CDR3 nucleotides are TGTGCCAGCAGTGAAGTCGGGACAGGCTCCTACGAGCAGTACTTC.